This T cell receptor (beta chain) is drawn from a study of T cell repertoires in cytomegalovirus infection (dated by TCRdb to about 2019). For context, the study as a whole: Alongside well-studied HLA-B-restricted epitopes, the peptide stimulations were aimed at recently identified HLA-C-restricted CMV epitopes, whose presentation resists viral immunomodulation. Donor HLA type was relevant to the analysis, as public TCR beta signatures indicated carriage of CMV infection together with the matching HLA type. The paper's findings and limits, for the study overall: In both this cohort and an independent cohort of a few hundred donors, the cumulative frequency of public TCR beta family members distinguished carriers of CMV infection plus the relevant HLA type. The ex vivo response was dominated by HLA-C-restricted CMV-specific TCR beta clonotypes, and the single most frequent clonotype in two of eight donors was supplied by these HLA-C-restricted clonotypes.

The treatment or condition label, read with the paper, signifies: in vitro stimulation with specific CMV peptide epitopes to enrich CMV-specific T cells. TCRdb lists the instrument as Illumina HiSeq 1500. The raw public data were reprocessed by TCRdb itself: fastp quality trimming at Q25, MiXCR clonotype calling, in-frame beta chains only. Entries are consolidated by CDR3 protein sequence, retaining the most common genes and DNA. The sample profile shows 700,000 to 900,000 distinct CDR3 sequences; around 29% of them were found once. The ten largest make up approximately 14% of the sample. V is trimmed back by 7 bases and J by 8 bases, and the junction contains 9 bases that no gene match accounts for. The CDR3 runs 15 amino acids, cysteine and phenylalanine included. Only the CDR3 DNA stays, 45 bases, in frame from base 1. From a lookup of the germline V gene, CDR1 and CDR2 are SNHLY and FYNNEI. About this clonotype itself: Its antigen remains unidentified. No qualities accompany the bases; no much larger clone lies one base away.

This clonotype was sampled from a human donor in good health (CMV status not recorded). Some clones in this sample may be carry-over from other donors' samples. Rearrangement joined TRBV2 to TRBJ2-1; TRBD2 agrees with 12 junctional bases. The sample consisted of cultured CD8+ T cells from PBMCs, taken from culture after CMV antigen stimulation. The DNA sequence follows: TGTGCCAGCACTTACCTAGCGGGGGGGCTCTATGAGCAGTTCTTC. The translation is CASTYLAGGLYEQFF. With the portions outside the CDR3 filled from the reference TRBV2 and TRBJ2-1 genes, the complete variable region becomes EPEVTQTPSHQVTQMGQEVILRCVPISNHLYFYWYRQILGQKVEFLVSFYNNEISEKSEIFDDQFSVERPDGSNFTLKIRSTKLEDSAMYFCASTYLAGGLYEQFFGPGTRLTVL.